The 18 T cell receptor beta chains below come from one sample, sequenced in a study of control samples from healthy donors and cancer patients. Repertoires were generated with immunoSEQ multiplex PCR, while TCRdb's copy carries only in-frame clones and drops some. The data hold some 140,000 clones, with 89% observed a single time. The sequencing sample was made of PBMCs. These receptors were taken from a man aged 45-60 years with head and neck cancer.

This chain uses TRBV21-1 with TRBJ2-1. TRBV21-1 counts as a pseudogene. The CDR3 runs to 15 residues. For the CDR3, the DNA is TGTGCCAGCAGCAAAGCAGACACCGTCGGGCATGAGCAGTTCTTC. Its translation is CASSKADTVGHEQFF.

The CDR3 is CASSPSGTQTYEQYF. The CDR3 DNA is TGTGCCAGCAGCCCCTCCGGGACCCAGACCTACGAGCAGTACTTC. V gene TRBV5-4 combines with J gene TRBJ2-7; D is perhaps TRBD1 or TRBD2 (5 bases each). Germline V gene data show CDR1 as SGHNT and CDR2 as YYREEE (reference sequence). The V gene lost 4 bases and the J gene lost 2 bases, with 16 bases spanning the gap. The CDR3 length is 15 residues.

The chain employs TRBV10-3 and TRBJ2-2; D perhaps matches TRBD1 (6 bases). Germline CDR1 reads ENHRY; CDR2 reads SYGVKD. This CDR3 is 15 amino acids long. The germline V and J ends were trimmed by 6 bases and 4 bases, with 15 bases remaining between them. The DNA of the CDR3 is TGTGCCATCAGGCCGGGGCGAGGGGGCACCGGGGAGCTGTTTTTT. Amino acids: CAIRPGRGGTGELFF.

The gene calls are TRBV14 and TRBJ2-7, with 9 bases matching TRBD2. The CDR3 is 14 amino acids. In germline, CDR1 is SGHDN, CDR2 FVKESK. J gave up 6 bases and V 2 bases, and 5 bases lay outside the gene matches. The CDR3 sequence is CASSQSGRKAEQYF. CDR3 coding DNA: TGTGCCAGCAGCCAAAGCGGGAGGAAGGCCGAGCAGTACTTC.

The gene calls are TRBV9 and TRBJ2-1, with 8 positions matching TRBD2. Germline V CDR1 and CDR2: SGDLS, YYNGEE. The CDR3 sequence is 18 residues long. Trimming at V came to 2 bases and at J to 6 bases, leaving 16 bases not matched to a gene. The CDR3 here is CASSVFSELAGERNEQFF. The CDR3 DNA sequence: TGTGCCAGCAGCGTTTTCTCGGAGCTAGCGGGTGAACGCAATGAGCAGTTCTTC.

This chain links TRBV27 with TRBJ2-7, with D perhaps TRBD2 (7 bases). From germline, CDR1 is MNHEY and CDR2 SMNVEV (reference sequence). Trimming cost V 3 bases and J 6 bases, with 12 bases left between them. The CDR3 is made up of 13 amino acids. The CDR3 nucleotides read TGTGCCAGCAGTTTGAGGGGGGGAGGCGAGCAGTACTTC. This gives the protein CASSLRGGGEQYF.

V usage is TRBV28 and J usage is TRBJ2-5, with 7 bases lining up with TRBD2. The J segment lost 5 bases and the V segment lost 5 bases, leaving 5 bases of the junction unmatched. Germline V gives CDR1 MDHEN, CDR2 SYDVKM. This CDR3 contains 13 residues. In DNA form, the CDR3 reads TGTGCCAGCAGTCCAGGGAGGGTCGAGACCCAGTACTTC. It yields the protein CASSPGRVETQYF.

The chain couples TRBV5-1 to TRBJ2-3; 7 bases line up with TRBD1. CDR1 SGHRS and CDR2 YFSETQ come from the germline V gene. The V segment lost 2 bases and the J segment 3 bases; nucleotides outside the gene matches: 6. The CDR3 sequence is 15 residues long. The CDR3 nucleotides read TGCGCCAGCAGCTTATACGACAGGGATACAGATACGCAGTATTTT. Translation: CASSLYDRDTDTQYF. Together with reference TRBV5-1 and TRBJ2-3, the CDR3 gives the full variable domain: KAGVTQTPRYLIKTRGQQVTLSCSPISGHRSVSWYQQTPGQGLQFLFEYFSETQRNKGNFPGRFSGRQFSNSRSEMNVSTLELGDSALYLCASSLYDRDTDTQYFGPGTRLTVL.

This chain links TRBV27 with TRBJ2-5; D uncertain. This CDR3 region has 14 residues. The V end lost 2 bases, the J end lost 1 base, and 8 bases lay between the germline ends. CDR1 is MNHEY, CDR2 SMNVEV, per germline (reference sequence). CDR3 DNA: TGTGCCAGCAGTTTACATAACAGCCAAGAGACCCAGTACTTC. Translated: CASSLHNSQETQYF.

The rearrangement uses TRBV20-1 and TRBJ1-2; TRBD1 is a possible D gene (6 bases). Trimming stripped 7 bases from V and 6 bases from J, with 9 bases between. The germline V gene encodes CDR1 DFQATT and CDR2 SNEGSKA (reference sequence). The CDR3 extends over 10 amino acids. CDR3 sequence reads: CSDRDNGYTF. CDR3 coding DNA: TGCAGTGACCGGGACAATGGCTACACCTTC.

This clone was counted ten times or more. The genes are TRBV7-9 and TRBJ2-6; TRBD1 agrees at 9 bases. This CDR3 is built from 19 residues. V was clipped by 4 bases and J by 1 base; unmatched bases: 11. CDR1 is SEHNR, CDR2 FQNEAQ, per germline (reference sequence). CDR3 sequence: CASSSSWGQGLSGANVLTF. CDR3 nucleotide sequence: TGTGCCAGCAGCTCAAGCTGGGGACAGGGCCTATCTGGGGCCAACGTCCTGACTTTC.

The CDR3 DNA reads as TGTGCCAGCAGCGTCCGCCAAGTCGGCGGGGGGGCGAAAGAGACCCAGTACTTC. Its translation is CASSVRQVGGGAKETQYF. The rearrangement uses TRBV11-2 and TRBJ2-5; TRBD2 matches at 9 bases. The J segment lost 3 bases and the V segment lost 5 bases, leaving 16 bases of the junction unmatched. The CDR3 is 18 amino acids. CDR1 SGHAT and CDR2 FQNNGV come from the germline V gene.

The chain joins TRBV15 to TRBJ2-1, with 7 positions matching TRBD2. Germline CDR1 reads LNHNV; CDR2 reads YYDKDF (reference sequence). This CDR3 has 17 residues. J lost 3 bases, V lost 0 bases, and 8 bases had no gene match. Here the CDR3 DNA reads TGTGCCACCAGCAGAGATCTAAGCAGCGGGATCTACAATGAGCAGTTCTTC. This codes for CATSRDLSSGIYNEQFF.

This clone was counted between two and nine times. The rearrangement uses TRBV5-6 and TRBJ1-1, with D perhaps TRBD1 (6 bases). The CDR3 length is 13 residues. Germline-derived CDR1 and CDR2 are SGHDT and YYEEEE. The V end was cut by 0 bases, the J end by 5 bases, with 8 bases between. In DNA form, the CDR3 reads TGTGCCAGCAGCTTGGGAAGGGGGACTGAAGCTTTCTTT. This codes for CASSLGRGTEAFF.

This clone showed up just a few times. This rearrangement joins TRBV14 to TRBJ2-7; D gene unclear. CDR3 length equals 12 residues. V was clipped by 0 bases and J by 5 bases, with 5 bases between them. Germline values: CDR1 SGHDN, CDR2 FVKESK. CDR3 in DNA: TGTGCCAGCAGCCAAGATAGGCACGAGCAGTACTTC. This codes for CASSQDRHEQYF. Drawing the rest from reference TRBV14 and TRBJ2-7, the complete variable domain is EAGVTQFPSHSVIEKGQTVTLRCDPISGHDNLYWYRRVMGKEIKFLLHFVKESKQDESGMPNNRFLAERTGGTYSTLKVQPAELEDSGVYFCASSQDRHEQYFGPGTRLTVT.

The CDR3 loop reads CASSSGQVYEQYF. The CDR3 nucleotides are TGCGCCAGCAGCTCCGGACAGGTCTACGAGCAGTACTTC. The rearrangement joins TRBV5-1 to TRBJ2-7; 7 bases match TRBD1. Germline assignment: CDR1 SGHRS and CDR2 YFSETQ. Germline trimming cut 3 bases from V and 3 bases from J; bases unmatched to any gene: 3. The CDR3 contains 13 residues.

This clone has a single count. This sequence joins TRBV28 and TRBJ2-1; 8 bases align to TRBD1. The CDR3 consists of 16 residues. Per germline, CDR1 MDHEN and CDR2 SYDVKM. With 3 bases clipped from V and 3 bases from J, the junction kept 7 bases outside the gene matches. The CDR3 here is CASSFYGQGHYNEQFF. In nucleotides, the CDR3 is TGTGCCAGCAGTTTCTATGGACAGGGTCACTACAATGAGCAGTTCTTC.

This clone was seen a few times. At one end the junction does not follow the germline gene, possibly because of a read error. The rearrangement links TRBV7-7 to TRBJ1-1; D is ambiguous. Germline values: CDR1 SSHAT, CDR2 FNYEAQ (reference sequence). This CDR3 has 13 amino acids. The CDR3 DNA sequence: TGTGCTAGCAGCTTAGGCGAAGGCGCTGAAGCTTTCTTT. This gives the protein CASSLGEGAEAFF.